Listed below are T cell receptor beta chains from one sample, sequenced in a study of blood T cell repertoires in COVID-19. Assay used: immunoSEQ multiplex PCR; TCRdb lists only in-frame clones, some missing. The sample has roughly 400,000 clones, about 90% seen once; the top ten hold 2.3%. The sequencing input was peripheral blood. These receptors were taken from a woman aged 55 to 70 with COVID-19, enrolled during active disease. Both conserved end residues are part of each CDR3. A D gene is named only where the DNA matches it firmly. Only part of the rows carry a size: once, few, many, or a class if the clone is expanded.

16,TRBV4-1,once,-,TRBJ2-3,TGCGCCAGCAGCCAATCAGATAGCGGAGGTACAGATACGCAGTATTTT,CASSQSDSGGTDTQYF
13,TRBV2,-,-,TRBJ1-2,TGTGCCAGCACCAACGGGGGGAACTATGGCTACACCTTC,CASTNGGNYGYTF
17,TRBV5-5,-,-,TRBJ2-2,TGTGCCAGCAGCTTGGTTAGCGGACCCCTCAACACCGGGGAGCTGTTTTTT,CASSLVSGPLNTGELFF
17,TRBV7-9,-,TRBD2,TRBJ2-7,TGTGCCAGCAGCGGGACTATAGCGGGGGGAAAGGTTAACGAGCAGTACTTC,CASSGTIAGGKVNEQYF
13,TRBV6-5,once,TRBD1,TRBJ2-7,TGTGCCAGCAGTTCCCGGGACAGGGCCGAGCAGTACTTC,CASSSRDRAEQYF
14,TRBV3-1/TRBV3-2,-,TRBD1,TRBJ1-1,TGTGCCAGCAGCCTCCGACAGGGGGCTGGTGAAGCTTTCTTT,CASSLRQGAGEAFF
15,TRBV7-8,-,TRBD1,TRBJ1-4,TGTGCCAGCAGCTCCCGACAGGGGATAGGTGAAAAACTGTTTTTT,CASSSRQGIGEKLFF
13,TRBV3-1/TRBV3-2,many,-,TRBJ1-2,TGTGCCAGCAGCGGGGCAGCTACTTATGGCTACACCTTC,CASSGAATYGYTF
13,TRBV19,-,-,TRBJ1-5,TGTGCCAGTACTGGAGGGAAGAATCAGCCCCAGCATTTT,CASTGGKNQPQHF
17,TRBV9,-,TRBD1,TRBJ2-7,TGTGCCAGCAGCGCCTCATATCGCTGGGACAGGATCTACGAGCAGTACTTC,CASSASYRWDRIYEQYF
19,TRBV5-1,-,TRBD1,TRBJ2-2,TGCGCCAGCAGCTTGGGGACAGGGGGTGTACCCGGAAACACCGGGGAGCTGTTTTTT,CASSLGTGGVPGNTGELFF